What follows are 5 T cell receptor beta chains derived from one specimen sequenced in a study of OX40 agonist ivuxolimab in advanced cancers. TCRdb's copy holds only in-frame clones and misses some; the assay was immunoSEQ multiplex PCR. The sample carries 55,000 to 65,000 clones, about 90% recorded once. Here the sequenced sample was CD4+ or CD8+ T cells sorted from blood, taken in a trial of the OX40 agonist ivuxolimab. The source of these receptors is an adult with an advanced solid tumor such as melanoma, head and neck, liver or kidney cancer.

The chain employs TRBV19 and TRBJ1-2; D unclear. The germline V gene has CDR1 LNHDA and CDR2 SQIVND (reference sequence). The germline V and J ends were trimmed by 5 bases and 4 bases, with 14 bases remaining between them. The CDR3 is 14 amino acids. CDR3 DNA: TGTGCCAGTAGTGATCTGGGCCTCCCCTATGGCTACACCTTC. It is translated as CASSDLGLPYGYTF.

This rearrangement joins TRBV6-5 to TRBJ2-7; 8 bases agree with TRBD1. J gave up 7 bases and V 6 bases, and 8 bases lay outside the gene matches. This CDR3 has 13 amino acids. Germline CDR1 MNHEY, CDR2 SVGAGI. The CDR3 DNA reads TGTGCCAGCAGGGGGCAGGGGGCTGGGGAGCAGTACTTC. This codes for CASRGQGAGEQYF.

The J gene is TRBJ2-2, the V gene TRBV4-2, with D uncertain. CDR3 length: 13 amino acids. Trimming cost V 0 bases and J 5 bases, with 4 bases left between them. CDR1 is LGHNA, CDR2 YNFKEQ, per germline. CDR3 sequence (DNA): TGTGCCAGCAGCCAAGAGCAGACCGGGGAGCTGTTTTTT. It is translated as CASSQEQTGELFF.

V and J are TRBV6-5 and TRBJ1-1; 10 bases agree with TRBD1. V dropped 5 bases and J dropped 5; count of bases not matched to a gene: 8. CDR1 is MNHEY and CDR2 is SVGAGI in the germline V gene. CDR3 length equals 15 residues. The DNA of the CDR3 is TGTGCCAGCAGTATTCAGACAGGGGGCAGAACTGAAGCTTTCTTT. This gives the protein CASSIQTGGRTEAFF.

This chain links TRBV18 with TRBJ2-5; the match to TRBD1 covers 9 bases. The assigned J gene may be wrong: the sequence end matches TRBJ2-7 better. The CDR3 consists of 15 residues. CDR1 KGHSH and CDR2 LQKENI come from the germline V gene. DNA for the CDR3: TGTGCCAGCTCATCCTCCGGGACAGGGTCCTACGAGCAGTACTTC. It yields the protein CASSSSGTGSYEQYF.